Listed below are T cell receptor beta chains from one sample, sequenced in a study of shared clonotypes between healthy human individuals. Assay used: immunoSEQ multiplex PCR; TCRdb lists only in-frame clones, some missing. The table shows some 680,000 clones, with less than 80% occurring only once. What was sequenced was memory CD4+ T cells sorted from blood. All receptors derive from a woman aged 30 to 39 in good health. Both conserved end residues are part of each CDR3. The D gene is left open where the match is weak. Rows give clone size only sometimes, using once, few, many, or a class for an expanded clone.

>TRBV2|NA|TRBJ2-5|TRBD1
CASSPRGQGWETQYF
TGTGCCAGCAGTCCGCGTGGACAGGGTTGGGAGACCCAGTACTTC
>TRBV6-5|NA|TRBJ2-7|TRBD1
CASYRQGQPYEQYF
TGTGCCAGCTATCGTCAGGGACAGCCCTACGAGCAGTACTTC
>TRBV29-1|NA|TRBJ1-1|NA
CSVSGGSTEAFF
TGCAGCGTATCTGGGGGGAGCACTGAAGCTTTCTTT
>TRBV9|NA|TRBJ1-2|TRBD1
CASSVATVTGTAEEF
TGTGCCAGCAGCGTAGCTACTGTAACCGGGACAGCTGAAGAATTC
>TRBV6-1|few|TRBJ2-7|TRBD2
CASRLIAGEDEQYF
TGTGCCAGCAGGCTTATAGCGGGAGAGGACGAGCAGTACTTC
>TRBV7-8|few|TRBJ1-5|NA
CASSLRSLQPQHF
TGTGCCAGCAGCTTACGCAGTTTACAGCCCCAGCATTTT
>TRBV4-1|NA|TRBJ2-1|TRBD2
CASSQLLASSYNEQFF
TGCGCCAGCAGCCAATTACTAGCGAGCTCCTACAATGAGCAGTTCTTC
>TRBV14|NA|TRBJ2-5|NA
CASSQLTQETQYF
TGTGCCAGCAGCCAATTGACCCAAGAGACCCAGTACTTC
>TRBV6-5|NA|TRBJ2-2|TRBD1
CASSSPGQFHTGELFF
TGTGCCAGCAGTTCACCGGGACAGTTCCACACCGGGGAGCTGTTTTTT
>TRBV29-1|NA|TRBJ1-3|NA
CSARQDLSGNTIYF
TGCAGCGCCCGACAGGATCTCTCTGGAAACACCATATATTTT
>TRBV5-1|once|TRBJ1-1|NA
CASSPPQGNTEAFF
TGCGCCAGCAGCCCTCCACAGGGGAACACTGAAGCTTTCTTT
>TRBV28|NA|TRBJ2-1|NA
CASSLPTSWDEQFF
TGTGCCAGCAGTTTACCGACTAGTTGGGATGAGCAGTTCTTC
>TRBV29-1|NA|TRBJ2-7|NA
CSVVSTYEQYF
TGCAGCGTTGTCTCCACCTACGAGCAGTACTTC
>TRBV19|NA|TRBJ2-7|TRBD1
CASSGGTGIYEQYF
TGTGCCAGTAGTGGCGGGACAGGGATATACGAGCAGTACTTC
>TRBV5-6|few|TRBJ2-2|TRBD2
CASSRVAGPSGNTGELFF
TGTGCCAGCAGCCGGGTTGCCGGGCCTAGCGGAAACACCGGGGAGCTGTTTTTT
>TRBV5-1|NA|TRBJ2-3|NA
CASSSREPRVDTQYF
TGCGCCAGCAGCTCGCGGGAACCTCGGGTAGATACGCAGTATTTT
>TRBV19|once|TRBJ1-5|NA
CASSIRHTGGQPQHF
TGTGCCAGTAGTATACGACACACAGGCGGCCAGCCCCAGCATTTT
>TRBV29-1|NA|TRBJ1-1|NA
CSVECEGKFEAFF
TGCAGCGTTGAATGCGAGGGAAAATTTGAAGCTTTCTTT
>TRBV15|NA|TRBJ1-4|NA
CATSRDSGVGEKLFF
TGTGCCACCAGCAGAGATAGCGGGGTTGGTGAAAAACTGTTTTTT
>TRBV10-3|NA|TRBJ2-7|TRBD2
CATKEGLAGGSSYEQYF
TGTGCCACCAAAGAAGGGCTAGCGGGAGGGAGCTCCTACGAGCAGTACTTC
>TRBV29-1|NA|TRBJ1-1|NA
CSVGQGTASSPEAFF
TGCAGCGTTGGTCAGGGGACTGCAAGTTCCCCTGAAGCTTTCTTT
>TRBV5-8|NA|TRBJ2-5|NA
CASRLTAGETQYF
TGTGCCAGCAGGTTGACAGCCGGTGAGACCCAGTACTTC
>TRBV19|NA|TRBJ1-5|NA
CASRGVEWGGNQPQHF
TGTGCCAGTAGAGGGGTGGAATGGGGTGGCAATCAGCCCCAGCATTTT